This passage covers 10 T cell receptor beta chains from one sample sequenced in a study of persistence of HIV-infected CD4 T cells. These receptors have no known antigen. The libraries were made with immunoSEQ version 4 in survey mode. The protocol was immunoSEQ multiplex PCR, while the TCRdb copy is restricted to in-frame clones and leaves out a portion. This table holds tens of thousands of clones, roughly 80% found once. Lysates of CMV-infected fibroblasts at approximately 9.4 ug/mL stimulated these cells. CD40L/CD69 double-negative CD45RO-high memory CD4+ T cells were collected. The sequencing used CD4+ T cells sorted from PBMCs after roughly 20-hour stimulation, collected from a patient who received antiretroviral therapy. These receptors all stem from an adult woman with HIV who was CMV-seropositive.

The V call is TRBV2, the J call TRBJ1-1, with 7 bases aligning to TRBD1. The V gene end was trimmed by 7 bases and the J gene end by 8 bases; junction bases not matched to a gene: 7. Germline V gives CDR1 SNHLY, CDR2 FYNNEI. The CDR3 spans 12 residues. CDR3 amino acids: CASIFDREEAFF. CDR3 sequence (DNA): TGTGCCAGCATTTTCGACAGGGAAGAAGCTTTCTTT.

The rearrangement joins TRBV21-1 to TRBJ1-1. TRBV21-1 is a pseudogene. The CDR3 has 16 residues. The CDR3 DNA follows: TGTGCCAGGGCCCCGGGCAGGCTCACACTGAACACTGAAGCTTTCTTT. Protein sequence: CARAPGRLTLNTEAFF.

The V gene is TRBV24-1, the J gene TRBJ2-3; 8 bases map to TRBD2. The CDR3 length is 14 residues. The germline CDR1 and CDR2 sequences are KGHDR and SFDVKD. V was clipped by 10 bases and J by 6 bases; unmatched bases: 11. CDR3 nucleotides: TGTGCCACGTCAGCGGGGGCCAAGAGCGATACGCAGTATTTT. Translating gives CATSAGAKSDTQYF.

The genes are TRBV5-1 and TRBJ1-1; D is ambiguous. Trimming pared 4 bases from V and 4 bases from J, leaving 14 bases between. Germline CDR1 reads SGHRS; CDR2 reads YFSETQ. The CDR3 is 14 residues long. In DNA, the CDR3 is TGCGCCAGCAGCGAAACGCTGCGGGGCACTGAAGCTTTCTTT. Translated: CASSETLRGTEAFF.

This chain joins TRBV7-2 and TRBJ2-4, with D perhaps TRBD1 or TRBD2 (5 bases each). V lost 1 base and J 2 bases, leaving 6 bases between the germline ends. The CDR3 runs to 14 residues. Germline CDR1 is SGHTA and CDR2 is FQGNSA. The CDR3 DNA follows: TGTGCCAGCAGCTTAGGGGGGACCAAAAACATTCAGTACTTC. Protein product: CASSLGGTKNIQYF.

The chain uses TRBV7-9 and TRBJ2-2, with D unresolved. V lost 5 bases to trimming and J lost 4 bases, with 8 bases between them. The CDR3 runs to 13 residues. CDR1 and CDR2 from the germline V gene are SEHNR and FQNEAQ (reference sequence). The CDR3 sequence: CASSRVATGELFF. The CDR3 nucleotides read TGTGCCAGCAGCCGCGTGGCCACCGGGGAGCTGTTTTTT. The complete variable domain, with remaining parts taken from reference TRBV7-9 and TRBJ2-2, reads DTGVSQNPRHKITKRGQNVTFRCDPISEHNRLYWYRQTLGQGPEFLTYFQNEAQLEKSRLLSDRFSAERPKGSFSTLEIQRTEQGDSAMYLCASSRVATGELFFGEGSRLTVL.

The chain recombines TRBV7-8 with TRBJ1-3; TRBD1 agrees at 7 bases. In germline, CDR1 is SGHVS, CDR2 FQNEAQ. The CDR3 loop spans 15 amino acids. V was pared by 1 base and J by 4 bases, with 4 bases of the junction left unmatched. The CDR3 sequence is CASSLGGGTGNTIYF. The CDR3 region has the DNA TGTGCCAGCAGCTTAGGAGGGGGCACCGGAAACACCATATATTTT. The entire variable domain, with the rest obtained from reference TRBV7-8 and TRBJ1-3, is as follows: GAGVSQSPRYKVAKRGQDVALRCDPISGHVSLFWYQQALGQGPEFLTYFQNEAQLDKSGLPSDRFFAERPEGSVSTLKIQRTQQEDSAVYLCASSLGGGTGNTIYFGEGSWLTVV.

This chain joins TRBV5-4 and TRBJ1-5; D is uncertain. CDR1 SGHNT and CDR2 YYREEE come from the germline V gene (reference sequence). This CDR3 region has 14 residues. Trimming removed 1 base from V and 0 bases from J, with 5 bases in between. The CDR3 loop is CASSLRDSNQPQHF. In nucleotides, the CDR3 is TGTGCCAGCAGCTTGAGGGATAGCAATCAGCCCCAGCATTTT. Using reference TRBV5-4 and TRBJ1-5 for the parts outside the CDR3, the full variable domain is ETGVTQSPTHLIKTRGQQVTLRCSSQSGHNTVSWYQQALGQGPQFIFQYYREEENGRGNFPPRFSGLQFPNYSSELNVNALELDDSALYLCASSLRDSNQPQHFGDGTRLSIL.

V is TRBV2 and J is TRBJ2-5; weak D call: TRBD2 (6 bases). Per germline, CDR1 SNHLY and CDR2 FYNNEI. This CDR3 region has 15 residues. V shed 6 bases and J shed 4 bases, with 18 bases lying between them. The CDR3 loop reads CASRRHRGESETQYF. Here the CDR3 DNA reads TGTGCCAGCAGACGCCATCGCGGGGAGTCAGAGACCCAGTACTTC.

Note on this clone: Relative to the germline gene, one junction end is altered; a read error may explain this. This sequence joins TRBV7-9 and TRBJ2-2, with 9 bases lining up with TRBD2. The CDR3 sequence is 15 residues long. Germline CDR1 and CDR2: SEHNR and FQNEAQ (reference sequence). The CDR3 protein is CASSVAGANTGELFF. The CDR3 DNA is TGTGCCAGCAGCGTAGCGGGAGCGAACACCGGGGAGCTGTTTTTT.